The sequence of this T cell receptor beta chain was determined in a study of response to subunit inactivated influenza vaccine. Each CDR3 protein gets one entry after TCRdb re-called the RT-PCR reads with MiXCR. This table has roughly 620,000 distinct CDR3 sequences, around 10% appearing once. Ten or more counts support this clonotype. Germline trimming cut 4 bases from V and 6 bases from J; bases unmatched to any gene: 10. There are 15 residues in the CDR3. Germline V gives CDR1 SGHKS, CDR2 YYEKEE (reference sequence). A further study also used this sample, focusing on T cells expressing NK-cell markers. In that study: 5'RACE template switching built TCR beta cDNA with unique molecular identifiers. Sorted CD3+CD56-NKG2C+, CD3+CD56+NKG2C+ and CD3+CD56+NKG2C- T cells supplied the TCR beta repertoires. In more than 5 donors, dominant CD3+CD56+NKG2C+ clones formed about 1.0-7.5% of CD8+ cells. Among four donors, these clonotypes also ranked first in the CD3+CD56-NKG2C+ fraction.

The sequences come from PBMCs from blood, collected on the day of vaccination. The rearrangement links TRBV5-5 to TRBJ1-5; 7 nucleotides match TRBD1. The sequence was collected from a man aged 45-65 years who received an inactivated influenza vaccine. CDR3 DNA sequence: TGTGCCAGCAGCCCCGGGACAGCTTTAGGTCAGCCCCAGCATTTT. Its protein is CASSPGTALGQPQHF.